The 31 T cell receptor beta chains below come from one sample, sequenced in a study of monozygotic twins with cystic fibrosis. Assay used: immunoSEQ multiplex PCR; TCRdb lists only in-frame clones, some missing. The sample includes roughly 14,000 clones, approximately 98% of them seen just once. The specimen was blood. The source of these receptors is a girl aged 2 to 9 with cystic fibrosis.

This sequence joins TRBV27 and TRBJ2-3; 9 positions match TRBD1. The V segment lost 4 bases and the J segment 4 bases; nucleotides outside the gene matches: 9. CDR3 length: 16 residues. Germline V gives CDR1 MNHEY, CDR2 SMNVEV (reference sequence). CDR3 DNA sequence: TGTGCCAGCAGTTCCATAACCGGGACAGGGCCAGATACGCAGTATTTT. This sequence encodes CASSSITGTGPDTQYF.

The chain is built from TRBV19 and TRBJ2-7; TRBD2 aligns across 8 bases. This CDR3 spans 14 amino acids. Per germline, CDR1 LNHDA and CDR2 SQIVND (reference sequence). Losses at the gene ends were 5 bases for V and 6 bases for J; bases not matched to a gene: 9. The chain's CDR3 is CASSPGTRRVEQYF. CDR3 nucleotides: TGTGCCAGTAGTCCCGGGACTAGGAGGGTCGAGCAGTACTTC.

The CDR3 reads CASSPGQGAEAFF. DNA for the CDR3: TGTGCCAGCAGCCCAGGACAGGGGGCGGAAGCTTTCTTT. The genes are TRBV6-5 and TRBJ1-1, with TRBD1 matching 11 bases. This CDR3 comprises 13 residues. Germline V lookup: CDR1 MNHEY, CDR2 SVGAGI. With 6 bases clipped from V and 8 bases from J, the junction kept 5 bases outside the gene matches.

The chain recombines TRBV7-9 with TRBJ1-1; 8 bases are a match to TRBD1. The CDR3 covers 16 residues. The junction had 10 bases not matched to a gene; V was cut back by 5 bases and J by 2 bases. The V gene's germline CDR1 is SEHNR and CDR2 FQNEAQ (reference sequence). CDR3 bases: TGTGCCAGCAGCCCCGACAGGGGAGCCGTCAACACTGAAGCTTTCTTT. This gives the protein CASSPDRGAVNTEAFF.

This rearrangement joins TRBV10-1 to TRBJ1-4; no definite D call. CDR1 WNHNN and CDR2 SYGVQD come from the germline V gene (reference sequence). V lost 2 bases and J lost 6, with 19 bases in between. This CDR3 contains 17 residues. The CDR3 loop reads CASSEERVALGDEKLFF. In nucleotides, the CDR3 is TGCGCCAGCAGTGAGGAGAGGGTCGCACTCGGGGATGAAAAACTGTTTTTT.

The rearrangement uses TRBV7-9 and TRBJ2-3; 7 positions match TRBD1. With V trimmed by 4 bases and J by 6 bases, 10 bases remained unmatched. Germline CDR1 reads SEHNR; CDR2 reads FQNEAQ (reference sequence). The CDR3 has 15 amino acids. The chain's CDR3 is CASSSRTGVGDTQYF. DNA for the CDR3: TGTGCCAGCAGCTCTCGAACAGGGGTCGGGGATACGCAGTATTTT.

The chain recombines TRBV9 with TRBJ2-7, with TRBD2 matching 10 bases. CDR1 and CDR2 (germline): SGDLS, YYNGEE. The J segment lost 2 bases and the V segment lost 6 bases, leaving 8 bases of the junction unmatched. The CDR3 runs 15 residues. The chain's CDR3 is CASTPGLAGAYEQYF. CDR3 coding DNA: TGTGCCAGCACTCCGGGGCTAGCGGGAGCCTACGAGCAGTACTTC.

CDR3 nucleotides: TGTGCCAGTAGTTTACGGGACAGAATAGCCAAAAACATTCAGTACTTC. It codes for CASSLRDRIAKNIQYF. The chain joins TRBV19 to TRBJ2-4; 7 bases align to TRBD1. Trimming at V came to 5 bases and at J to 0 bases, leaving 7 bases not matched to a gene. This CDR3 is built from 16 residues. Germline values: CDR1 LNHDA, CDR2 SQIVND (reference sequence).

This clone was seen just once. The V gene is TRBV19, the J gene TRBJ2-6, with D maybe TRBD2 (5 bases). This CDR3 is 15 amino acids long. Trimming took 1 base from V and 2 from J, leaving 6 bases between them. Germline-derived CDR1 and CDR2 are LNHDA and SQIVND (reference sequence). The chain's CDR3 is CASSIGGTGANVLTF. Written as DNA, the CDR3 is TGTGCCAGTAGTATAGGAGGGACTGGGGCCAACGTCCTGACTTTC. The complete variable domain, with remaining parts taken from reference TRBV19 and TRBJ2-6, reads DGGITQSPKYLFRKEGQNVTLSCEQNLNHDAMYWYRQDPGQGLRLIYYSQIVNDFQKGDIAEGYSVSREKKESFPLTVTSAQKNPTAFYLCASSIGGTGANVLTFGAGSRLTVL.

This rearrangement joins TRBV7-2 to TRBJ1-1, with D possibly being TRBD1 (6 bases). The CDR3 totals 16 residues. Germline lookup yields CDR1 SGHTA and CDR2 FQGNSA. The ends were cut back, 1 base at V and 4 bases at J, with 16 bases in the middle. In nucleotides, the CDR3 is TGTGCCAGCAGCTTAGTGACTCTTGGGGGCTTCACTGAAGCTTTCTTT. Translated, it gives CASSLVTLGGFTEAFF.

In DNA, the CDR3 is TGTGCCAGCAGAACTGACCCCGGGACCCAACGACACACTGAAGCTTTCTTT. It codes for CASRTDPGTQRHTEAFF. V gene TRBV27 combines with J gene TRBJ1-1, with a weak D call TRBD1 (5 bases). V gave up 6 bases and J gave up 3 bases, with 23 bases separating them. Germline V gives CDR1 MNHEY, CDR2 SMNVEV (reference sequence). The CDR3 has 17 amino acids.

The chain joins TRBV4-3 to TRBJ2-1, with D possibly TRBD2 on 5 matching bases. CDR3 length: 12 amino acids. Germline-derived CDR1 and CDR2 are LGHNA and YSLEER. V was shortened by 4 bases and J by 8 bases, with 9 bases between the two germline ends. This chain's CDR3 is CASSRGPHEQFF. The CDR3 DNA reads TGCGCCAGCAGCCGCGGGCCCCATGAGCAGTTCTTC.

The genes are TRBV6-6 and TRBJ1-1; 7 nucleotides line up with TRBD1. Germline loops: CDR1 MNHNY, CDR2 SVGAGI (reference sequence). The CDR3 length is 12 residues. Trimming removed 6 bases from V and 8 bases from J; junction bases left unmatched: 6. In nucleotides, the CDR3 is TGTGCCAGCAGCCTCGGGACAGCAGAAGCTTTCTTT. This gives the protein CASSLGTAEAFF.

V usage is TRBV11-2 and J usage is TRBJ1-2; TRBD1 matches 7 bases. The CDR3 is made up of 14 amino acids. The V gene's germline CDR1 is SGHAT and CDR2 FQNNGV. With 5 bases clipped from V and 4 bases from J, the junction kept 7 bases outside the gene matches. The CDR3 bases are TGTGCCAGCAGCCCTGACAGGGCGAGCTATGGCTACACCTTC. It translates to CASSPDRASYGYTF.

V gene TRBV6-5 combines with J gene TRBJ1-1; 8 nucleotides agree with TRBD1. V shed 4 bases and J 3 bases; nucleotides not matched to a gene: 7. CDR1 and CDR2 (germline): MNHEY, SVGAGI. This CDR3 has 15 amino acids. The CDR3 here is CASSSDRDQHTEAFF. The CDR3 DNA is TGTGCCAGCAGTTCGGACAGGGACCAGCACACTGAAGCTTTCTTT.

V gene TRBV27 combines with J gene TRBJ2-1, with 10 bases that match TRBD1. CDR1 and CDR2 from the germline V gene are MNHEY and SMNVEV (reference sequence). Unmatched junction bases numbered 4, after V lost 1 base and J lost 4 bases. This CDR3 spans 16 amino acids. CDR3 bases: TGTGCCAGCAGTTTATTGACAGGGGGCAGGTACAATGAGCAGTTCTTC. This gives the protein CASSLLTGGRYNEQFF.

The chain links TRBV6-5 to TRBJ1-1; no reliable D call. The V gene lost 0 bases and the J gene lost 0 bases, with 8 bases spanning the gap. CDR3 length equals 15 residues. The germline gives CDR1 MNHEY, CDR2 SVGAGI. CDR3 protein: CASSYSWVMNTEAFF. CDR3 nucleotides: TGTGCCAGCAGTTACTCGTGGGTCATGAACACTGAAGCTTTCTTT.

The chain links TRBV5-6 to TRBJ2-7; 15 positions agree with TRBD2. This CDR3 region has 16 residues. CDR1 is SGHDT and CDR2 is YYEEEE in the germline V gene. After removal of 1 base from V and 5 bases from J, the junction contained 4 bases not matched to a gene. CDR3 protein: CASSLRTSGRENEQYF. The CDR3 DNA sequence: TGTGCCAGCAGCTTGAGGACTAGCGGGAGGGAAAACGAGCAGTACTTC.

V gene TRBV9 combines with J gene TRBJ2-1, with D possibly being TRBD2 (6 bases). The CDR3 runs 15 residues. V dropped 0 bases and J dropped 3 bases, with 10 bases sitting between them. The germline V gene has CDR1 SGDLS and CDR2 YYNGEE. Here the CDR3 DNA reads TGTGCCAGCAGCGTAGCAGGCGGGAACTACAATGAGCAGTTCTTC. As protein: CASSVAGGNYNEQFF.

The chain carries TRBV29-1 and TRBJ2-3; D is unresolved. The V end was cut by 0 bases, the J end by 0 bases, with 7 bases between. CDR1 and CDR2 from the germline V gene are SQVTM and ANQGSEA. The CDR3 runs to 14 residues. CDR3 nucleotide sequence: TGCAGCGTTGAAGAGAGCCATAGCACAGATACGCAGTATTTT. Its protein product is CSVEESHSTDTQYF.

The CDR3: CASSIIAGKNEQYF. The CDR3 region has the DNA TGTGCCAGCAGTATAATAGCGGGAAAAAACGAGCAGTACTTC. V usage is TRBV28 and J usage is TRBJ2-7; 8 bases are a match to TRBD2. Losses at the gene ends were 5 bases for V and 5 bases for J; bases not matched to a gene: 8. Germline-derived CDR1 and CDR2 are MDHEN and SYDVKM. The CDR3 has 14 amino acids.

The CDR3 sequence is CASSLAGQKNEKLFF. The CDR3 bases are TGTGCCAGCAGCTTAGCAGGCCAGAAAAATGAAAAACTGTTTTTT. This sequence joins TRBV7-2 and TRBJ1-4; D unresolved. The germline gives CDR1 SGHTA, CDR2 FQGNSA. Trimming removed 0 bases from V and 5 bases from J, with 10 bases in between. The CDR3 is 15 residues long.

The V call is TRBV7-9, the J call TRBJ2-1; perhaps D is TRBD1 or TRBD2 (5 bases each). Trimming removed 5 bases from V and 4 bases from J, with 15 bases in between. The germline V gene has CDR1 SEHNR and CDR2 FQNEAQ (reference sequence). This CDR3 has 15 residues. The DNA for the CDR3 is TGTGCCAGCAGCCCGCTGCAGGGACCGTACAATGAGCAGTTCTTC. Amino acids: CASSPLQGPYNEQFF. Full variable domain (missing parts from reference TRBV7-9 and TRBJ2-1): DTGVSQNPRHKITKRGQNVTFRCDPISEHNRLYWYRQTLGQGPEFLTYFQNEAQLEKSRLLSDRFSAERPKGSFSTLEIQRTEQGDSAMYLCASSPLQGPYNEQFFGPGTRLTVL.

This sequence joins TRBV5-1 and TRBJ2-3; the match to TRBD1 covers 8 bases. This CDR3 is built from 18 residues. Germline CDR1 reads SGHRS; CDR2 reads YFSETQ. J gave up 2 bases and V 5 bases, and 16 bases lay outside the gene matches. The chain's CDR3 is CASRLTGVGLRATDTQYF. CDR3 coding DNA: TGCGCCAGCAGACTGACAGGGGTAGGTTTGAGGGCCACAGATACGCAGTATTTT.

The V and J genes are TRBV4-2 and TRBJ2-2, with 9 bases matching TRBD1. The CDR3 is 18 amino acids. Trimming cost V 0 bases and J 2 bases; bases outside gene matches: 7. Germline-derived CDR1 and CDR2 are LGHNA and YNFKEQ. Written as DNA, the CDR3 is TGTGCCAGCAGCCAAGATCTGAGACAGGGGGGTAACACCGGGGAGCTGTTTTTT. It codes for CASSQDLRQGGNTGELFF.

J is TRBJ2-2 and V is TRBV25-1; perhaps TRBD1 as D (5 bases). Per the germline V gene, CDR1 is MGHDK and CDR2 is SYGVNS. Trimming pared 1 base from V and 3 bases from J, leaving 6 bases between. The CDR3 covers 14 residues. CDR3: CASSEFRDTGELFF. Here the CDR3 DNA reads TGTGCCAGCAGTGAATTCAGGGACACCGGGGAGCTGTTTTTT.

The gene calls are TRBV7-2 and TRBJ2-7; D may match TRBD1 or TRBD2 (5 bases each). Germline V gene sequence: CDR1 SGHTA, CDR2 FQGNSA. The CDR3 is made up of 13 amino acids. With 4 bases removed from V and 2 bases from J, the gap between germline ends came to 9 bases. CDR3 sequence: CASSSGTPYEQYF. The CDR3 DNA is TGTGCCAGCAGCTCCGGGACCCCCTACGAGCAGTACTTC.

In nucleotides, the CDR3 is TGTGCCAGCAGTGAAACCGTACGGACAGGCTCCTACGAGCAGTACTTC. Residues: CASSETVRTGSYEQYF. V usage is TRBV6-1 and J usage is TRBJ2-7; TRBD1 aligns across 7 bases. This CDR3 comprises 16 residues. CDR1 is MNHNS and CDR2 is SASEGT in the germline V gene. The trim removed 2 bases at V and 0 bases at J, leaving 7 bases unmatched.

This sequence joins TRBV30 and TRBJ1-1; D gene unclear. CDR3 length equals 13 residues. Germline V lookup: CDR1 GTSNPN, CDR2 SVGIG (reference sequence). Trimming took off 5 bases at V and 3 bases at J, with 13 bases between the two ends. The CDR3 coding sequence is TGTGCCTGGGCCCCAAGTCAGCACACTGAAGCTTTCTTT. Residues: CAWAPSQHTEAFF. The full variable domain, its missing parts supplied by reference TRBV30 and TRBJ1-1, is SQTIHQWPATLVQPVGSPLSLECTVEGTSNPNLYWYRQAAGRGLQLLFYSVGIGQISSEVPQNLSASRPQDRQFILSSKKLLLSDSGFYLCAWAPSQHTEAFFGQGTRLTVV.

The CDR3 here is CASSFLGLAGAGGQETQYF. Written as DNA, the CDR3 is TGTGCCAGCAGCTTTCTCGGACTAGCGGGAGCCGGAGGGCAAGAGACCCAGTACTTC. This chain connects TRBV7-9 to TRBJ2-5, with 13 bases aligning to TRBD2. The J segment lost 2 bases and the V segment lost 3 bases, leaving 12 bases of the junction unmatched. Germline values: CDR1 SEHNR, CDR2 FQNEAQ (reference sequence). The CDR3 has 19 amino acids.

This clone was detected once. The V call is TRBV30, the J call TRBJ2-1; TRBD1 or TRBD2 may be the D gene (5 bases each). The germline V gene encodes CDR1 GTSNPN and CDR2 SVGIG (reference sequence). The germline V and J ends were trimmed by 7 bases and 14 bases, with 21 bases remaining between them. The CDR3 is made up of 12 amino acids. CDR3 sequence reads: CALHPGRKREFF. The CDR3 DNA reads TGTGCCTTGCACCCGGGACGCAAAAGGGAGTTCTTC.